This TCR beta chain was retrieved from a study of shared clonotypes between healthy human individuals. Study summary: Per-donor plates numbered three CD4 naive, three CD4 memory, two CD8 naive and one CD8 memory.

CDR1 and CDR2 from the germline V gene are MNHNS and SASEGT. The CDR3 covers 13 residues. J gave up 8 bases and V 11 bases, and 6 bases lay outside the gene matches. Profiling relied on immunoSEQ multiplex PCR, and the TCRdb table lists in-frame clones only, not all of them. Of 100,000 to 120,000 clones listed, about 70% are singletons. Sequencing used memory CD8+ T cells sorted from blood. As to subset: CD45RO+ cells pooled with CCR7-negative TemRA cells. This TCR was sampled from a woman aged 30 to 39 in good health. V usage is TRBV6-1 and J usage is TRBJ2-1, with 13 bases matching TRBD2. In DNA form, the CDR3 reads TGTGCCGAAGGACTAGCGGGAGCCGATGAGCAGTTCTTC. Protein product: CAEGLAGADEQFF.